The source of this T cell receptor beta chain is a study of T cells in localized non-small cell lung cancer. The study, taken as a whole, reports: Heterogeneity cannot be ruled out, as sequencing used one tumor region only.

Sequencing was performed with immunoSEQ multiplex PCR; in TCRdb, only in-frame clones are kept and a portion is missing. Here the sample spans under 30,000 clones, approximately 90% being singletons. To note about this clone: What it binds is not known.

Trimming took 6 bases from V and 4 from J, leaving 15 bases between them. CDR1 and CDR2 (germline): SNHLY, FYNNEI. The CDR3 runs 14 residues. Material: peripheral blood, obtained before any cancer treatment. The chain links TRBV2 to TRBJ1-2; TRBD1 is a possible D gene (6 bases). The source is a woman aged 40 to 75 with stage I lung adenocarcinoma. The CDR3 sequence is CASRVQGSSYGYTF. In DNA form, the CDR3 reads TGTGCCAGCAGGGTACAGGGTTCGTCCTATGGCTACACCTTC.